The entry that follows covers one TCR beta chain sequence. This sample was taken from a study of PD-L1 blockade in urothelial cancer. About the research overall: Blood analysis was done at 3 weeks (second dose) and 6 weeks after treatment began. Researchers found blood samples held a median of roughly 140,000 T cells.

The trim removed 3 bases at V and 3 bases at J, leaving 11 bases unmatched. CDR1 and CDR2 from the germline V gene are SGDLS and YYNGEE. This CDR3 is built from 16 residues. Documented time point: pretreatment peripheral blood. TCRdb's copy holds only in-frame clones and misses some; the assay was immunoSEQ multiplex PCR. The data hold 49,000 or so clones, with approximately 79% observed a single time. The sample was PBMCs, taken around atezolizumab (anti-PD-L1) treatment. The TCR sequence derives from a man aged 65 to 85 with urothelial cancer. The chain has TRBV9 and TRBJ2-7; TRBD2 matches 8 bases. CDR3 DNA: TGTGCCAGCAGCGGCGACTATAGCGGGACCCTCTACGAGCAGTACTTC. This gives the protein CASSGDYSGTLYEQYF.